One T cell receptor beta chain is described in this entry. Sequencing used immunoSEQ multiplex PCR; TCRdb keeps in-frame clones, though not all of them. The sample lists 200,000 to 250,000 clones; 90% to 95% were seen once. The CDR3 extends over 11 amino acids. The V end lost 5 bases, the J end lost 6 bases, and 8 bases lay between the germline ends. CDR1 is PRHDT and CDR2 is FYEKMQ in the germline V gene (reference sequence). This record belongs to a study of T cell responses to AZD1222 COVID-19 vaccine. The receptor comes from an adult who received the MenACWY meningococcal vaccine as a control. This specimen was peripheral blood, taken 28 days after the second dose of the MenACWY control vaccine. The chain has TRBV13 and TRBJ2-7; a weak D match, TRBD2 (5 bases). The CDR3 spells CASSTRGEQYF. CDR3 DNA sequence: TGTGCCAGCAGCACTAGAGGCGAGCAGTACTTC.